The 17 T cell receptor beta chains listed next were all sequenced from one sample in a study of cytomegalovirus exposure and HLA in healthy donors. PCR was performed using 60 Vbeta and 13 Jbeta primers. TCRdb keeps only in-frame clones here, not all; method: immunoSEQ multiplex PCR. The table records some 160,000 clones, roughly 88% of them present only once. Specimen: PBMCs. These receptor sequences come from a woman younger than 30 in good health and CMV-seronegative.

V gene TRBV7-9 combines with J gene TRBJ2-7, with 8 bases matching TRBD1. J gave up 5 bases and V 5 bases, and 5 bases lay outside the gene matches. From germline, CDR1 is SEHNR and CDR2 FQNEAQ (reference sequence). The CDR3 loop spans 13 amino acids. CDR3 sequence: CASSQDRVHEQYF. CDR3 DNA: TGTGCCAGCAGCCAGGACAGGGTACACGAGCAGTACTTC.

The chain joins TRBV6-6 to TRBJ2-3; TRBD2 aligns across 7 bases. Trimming took 10 bases from V and 5 from J; bases not matched to a gene: 15. The CDR3 has 15 residues. CDR1 is MNHNY and CDR2 is SVGAGI in the germline V gene (reference sequence). CDR3 bases: TGTGCCACCAGGGCGAGCGGGGAGTCGAGAGATACGCAGTATTTT. It translates to CATRASGESRDTQYF.

V gene TRBV4-1 combines with J gene TRBJ2-7, with TRBD1 matching over 7 bases. This CDR3 region has 16 residues. J gave up 0 bases and V 2 bases, and 7 bases lay outside the gene matches. CDR1 is MGHRA, CDR2 YSYEKL, per germline. The CDR3 is CASSQRQGRYSYEQYF. In DNA, the CDR3 is TGCGCCAGCAGCCAAAGACAGGGCAGGTACTCCTACGAGCAGTACTTC.

The V gene is TRBV4-2, the J gene TRBJ2-5; 10 positions match TRBD2. Germline CDR1 and CDR2: LGHNA and YNFKEQ. J was trimmed by 1 base and V by 6 bases; bases with no gene match: 5. This CDR3 region has 15 residues. CDR3 sequence reads: CASRSLAGSQETQYF. CDR3 nucleotides: TGTGCCAGCAGATCACTAGCGGGGAGCCAAGAGACCCAGTACTTC.

This rearrangement joins TRBV19 to TRBJ2-5, with D possibly TRBD1 on 7 matching bases. V was clipped by 4 bases and J by 5 bases, with 20 bases between them. CDR1 and CDR2 (germline): LNHDA, SQIVND (reference sequence). This CDR3 is built from 16 residues. CDR3 residues: CASSTSRQGRGETQYF. The CDR3 nucleotides read TGTGCCAGTAGTACGTCTCGACAGGGTCGGGGGGAGACCCAGTACTTC.

The V call is TRBV7-6, the J call TRBJ2-7, with TRBD1 identical over 7 bases. This CDR3 has 16 residues. V trimming: 2 bases; J trimming: 1 base; junction bases outside the gene matches: 8. Germline V lookup: CDR1 SGHVS, CDR2 FNYEAQ. The CDR3 spells CASSLSGTAVSYEQYF. The CDR3 DNA reads as TGTGCCAGCAGCTTATCCGGGACAGCCGTTTCCTACGAGCAGTACTTC. Filled out from reference TRBV7-6 and TRBJ2-7, the complete variable domain reads GAGVSQSPRYKVTKRGQDVALRCDPISGHVSLYWYRQALGQGPEFLTYFNYEAQQDKSGLPNDRFSAERPEGSISTLTIQRTEQRDSAMYRCASSLSGTAVSYEQYFGPGTRLTVT.

This rearrangement joins TRBV27 to TRBJ2-1; tentative D call: TRBD1 (5 bases). The V end was cut by 5 bases, the J end by 8 bases, with 13 bases between. CDR3 length equals 13 residues. CDR1 and CDR2 from the germline V gene are MNHEY and SMNVEV (reference sequence). The CDR3 is CASSLQVRHEQFF. The CDR3 DNA reads as TGTGCCAGCAGTCTACAGGTGAGGCATGAGCAGTTCTTC.

This sequence joins TRBV21-1 and TRBJ2-5; the table's TRBD2 call for D was not verified on the DNA. TRBV21-1 is a listed pseudogene. This CDR3 is 10 amino acids long. This CDR3 reads CASSKSSQYF. The CDR3 nucleotides are TGTGCCAGCAGCAAAAGTAGCCAGTACTTC.

This chain connects TRBV5-1 to TRBJ2-3; D perhaps matches TRBD2 (5 bases). The length of the CDR3 is 15 residues. Germline-derived CDR1 and CDR2 are SGHRS and YFSETQ. V was cut by 1 base and J by 3 bases, with 12 bases left in between. The CDR3 loop is CASSLNLAMTDTQYF. The CDR3 DNA reads TGCGCCAGCAGCTTGAATCTAGCCATGACAGATACGCAGTATTTT.

V gene TRBV18 combines with J gene TRBJ2-5; no definite D call. The CDR3 has 15 residues. Germline assignment: CDR1 KGHSH and CDR2 LQKENI. V was trimmed by 6 bases and J by 2 bases, leaving 16 bases between them. In nucleotides, the CDR3 is TGTGCCAGCTCCTCGAACCACTGGGCTCAAGAGACCCAGTACTTC. Translated: CASSSNHWAQETQYF.

On this clone itself: Different DNA sequences within this sample yield the same CDR3. V usage is TRBV15 and J usage is TRBJ2-4, with D uncertain. V gave up 5 bases and J gave up 6 bases, with 8 bases separating them. The CDR3 is 12 residues long. Germline V lookup: CDR1 LNHNV, CDR2 YYDKDF (reference sequence). CDR3 region: CATSAGLNIQYF. CDR3 nucleotide sequence: TGTGCCACCAGCGCAGGATTAAACATTCAGTACTTC.

The chain combines TRBV4-1 with TRBJ1-2, with D possibly matching TRBD1 (6 bases). V gave up 0 bases and J gave up 8 bases, with 16 bases separating them. From germline, CDR1 is MGHRA and CDR2 YSYEKL. There are 15 residues in the CDR3. The CDR3 nucleotides are TGCGCCAGCAGCCAAGAAGGACCTCTAAGGGGGGGCTACACCTTC. Its protein is CASSQEGPLRGGYTF.

V is TRBV5-1 and J is TRBJ2-7, with TRBD1 matching over 9 bases. Germline values: CDR1 SGHRS, CDR2 YFSETQ. This CDR3 has 13 amino acids. V lost 5 bases, J lost 4 bases, and 4 bases stayed unmatched. DNA of the CDR3: TGCGCCAGCAGACTAGGACAGGGGTACGAGCAGTACTTC. Protein sequence: CASRLGQGYEQYF.

The J gene is TRBJ1-6, the V gene TRBV18, with D possibly TRBD1 on 6 matching bases. The CDR3 totals 14 residues. The germline V gene has CDR1 KGHSH and CDR2 LQKENI. Trimming took off 3 bases at V and 7 bases at J, with 10 bases between the two ends. In DNA form, the CDR3 reads TGTGCCAGCTCACCCCTGGACAGCAATTCACCCCTCCACTTT. This translates into CASSPLDSNSPLHF.

This chain links TRBV2 with TRBJ2-2, with 9 bases identical to TRBD2. J gave up 4 bases and V 4 bases, and 4 bases lay outside the gene matches. The germline V gene encodes CDR1 SNHLY and CDR2 FYNNEI. This CDR3 spans 15 amino acids. The CDR3 DNA sequence: TGTGCCAGCAGTGGGCTAGCGGGATCCACCGGGGAGCTGTTTTTT. Protein product: CASSGLAGSTGELFF.

This chain uses TRBV28 with TRBJ2-5; TRBD1 agrees at 10 bases. The CDR3 is 17 residues long. CDR1 is MDHEN, CDR2 SYDVKM, per germline. V lost 4 bases and J lost 8; bases outside the gene matches: 16. The CDR3 here is CASSSLRGTGDGGTQYF. For the CDR3, the DNA is TGTGCCAGCAGTTCGCTTAGGGGGACAGGGGACGGGGGAACCCAGTACTTC.

This chain links TRBV6-5 with TRBJ1-2, with a weak D call TRBD1 (5 bases). Germline values: CDR1 MNHEY, CDR2 SVGAGI. V was trimmed by 4 bases and J by 6 bases, leaving 18 bases between them. There are 15 residues in the CDR3. CDR3 residues: CASSSEVGRVHGYTF. The CDR3, as DNA: TGTGCCAGCAGTTCCGAGGTTGGCAGGGTGCATGGCTACACCTTC.